This TCR beta chain was observed in a study of molecular identifiers for immune sequencing clone quantification. The germline gives CDR1 DFQATT, CDR2 SNEGSKA (reference sequence). This CDR3 is built from 16 residues. Trimming at V came to 2 bases and at J to 6 bases, leaving 9 bases not matched to a gene. The bulk TCR libraries were made with methods described before and with listed TCR primers. TCRdb processed the PCR reads anew with MiXCR; each CDR3 protein has one entry. The sample includes roughly 100,000 distinct CDR3 sequences, 30% to 45% of them seen just once. CD8+CD4-CCR7+CD45RA+ sorting gave the naive CD8 T cells.

The sequenced material came from naive CD8+ T cells from blood, with Jurkat cell RNA spiked in. Described subset: FACS-sorted CD8+CD4-CCR7+CD45RA+ naive T cells. This chain links TRBV20-1 with TRBJ2-3; 12 bases agree with TRBD2. This sequence originates from a human donor in good health. Some libraries in this study had Jurkat cell RNA spiked in. DNA for the CDR3: TGCAGTGCTAGACTCGACATACTAGCGGGAGGTGATACGCAGTATTTT. Residues: CSARLDILAGGDTQYF.